This note documents a single T cell receptor (beta chain) sequence. Its antigen is still unknown. The CDR3 is 11 residues long. These data are taken from a study of monozygotic twins with inflammatory bowel disease. Points from the study as a whole: Healthy twins showed more clonotype sharing with others than IBD patients, especially patients with disease activity.

Through template switching, UMIs that included a 6-nucleotide sample barcode were added. Each CDR3 protein gets one entry in TCRdb, which reprocessed the 5' RACE reads and gives no DNA. The sample totals 95,000 to 110,000 distinct CDR3 sequences; its top ten clones hold roughly 1.9%. The sample taken for sequencing was blood. The chain is built from TRBV12-3 or TRBV12-4 and TRBJ2-7. The sequence derives from a human donor with ulcerative colitis or Crohn's disease, or a healthy co-twin of an affected twin (not recorded which). The CDR3 region is CASSLAWEQYF.